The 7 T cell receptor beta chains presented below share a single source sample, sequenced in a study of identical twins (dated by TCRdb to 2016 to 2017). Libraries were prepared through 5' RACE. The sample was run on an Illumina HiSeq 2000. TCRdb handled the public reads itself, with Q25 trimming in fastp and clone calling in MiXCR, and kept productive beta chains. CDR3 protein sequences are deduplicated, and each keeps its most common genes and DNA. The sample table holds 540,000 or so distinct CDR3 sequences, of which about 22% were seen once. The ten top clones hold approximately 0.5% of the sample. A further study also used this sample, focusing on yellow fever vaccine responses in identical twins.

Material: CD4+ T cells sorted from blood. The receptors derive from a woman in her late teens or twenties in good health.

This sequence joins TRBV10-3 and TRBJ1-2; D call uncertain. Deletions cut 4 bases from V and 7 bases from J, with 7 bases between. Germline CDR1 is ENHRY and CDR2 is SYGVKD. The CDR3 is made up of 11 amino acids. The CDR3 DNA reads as TGTGCCATCAGTGGAATCGGTGGCTACACCTTC. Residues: CAISGIGGYTF.

CDR3 bases: TGTGCCAGCAGTCCCCCTAGCGGGAGTATCTACGAGCAGTACTTC. Its translation is CASSPPSGSIYEQYF. V usage is TRBV12-3 or TRBV12-4 and J usage is TRBJ2-7; 10 nucleotides agree with TRBD2. CDR3 length: 15 amino acids. V trimming: 5 bases; J trimming: 3 bases; junction bases outside the gene matches: 7.

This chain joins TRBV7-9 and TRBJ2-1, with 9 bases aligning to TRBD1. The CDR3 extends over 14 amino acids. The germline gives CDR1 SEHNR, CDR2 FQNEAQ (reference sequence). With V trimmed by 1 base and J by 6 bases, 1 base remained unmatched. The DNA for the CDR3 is TGTGCCAGCAGCTTAGGGGACAGGGTCAATGAGCAGTTCTTC. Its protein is CASSLGDRVNEQFF.

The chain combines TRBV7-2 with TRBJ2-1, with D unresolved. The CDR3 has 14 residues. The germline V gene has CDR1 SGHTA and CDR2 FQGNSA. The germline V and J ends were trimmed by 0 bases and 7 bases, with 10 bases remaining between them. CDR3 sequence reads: CASSLADPRNEQFF. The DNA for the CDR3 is TGTGCCAGCAGCTTAGCCGACCCGAGGAATGAGCAGTTCTTC. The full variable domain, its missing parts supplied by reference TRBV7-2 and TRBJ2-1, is GAGVSQSPSNKVTEKGKDVELRCDPISGHTALYWYRQSLGQGLEFLIYFQGNSAPDKSGLPSDRFSAERTGGSVSTLTIQRTQQEDSAVYLCASSLADPRNEQFFGPGTRLTVL.

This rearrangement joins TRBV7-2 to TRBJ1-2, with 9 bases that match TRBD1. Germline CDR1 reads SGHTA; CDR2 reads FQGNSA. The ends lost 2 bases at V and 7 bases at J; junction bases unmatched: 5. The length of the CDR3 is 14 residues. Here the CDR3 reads CASSLMDRGSGYTF. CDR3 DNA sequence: TGTGCCAGCAGCTTAATGGACAGGGGTTCTGGCTACACCTTC.

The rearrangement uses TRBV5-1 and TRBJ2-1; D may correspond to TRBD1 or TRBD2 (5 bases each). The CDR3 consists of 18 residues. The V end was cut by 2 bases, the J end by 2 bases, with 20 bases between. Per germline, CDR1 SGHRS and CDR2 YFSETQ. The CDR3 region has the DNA TGCGCCAGCAGCTTCAAGCTAGCTGGGGGAAATACCTACAATGAGCAGTTCTTC. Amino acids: CASSFKLAGGNTYNEQFF.

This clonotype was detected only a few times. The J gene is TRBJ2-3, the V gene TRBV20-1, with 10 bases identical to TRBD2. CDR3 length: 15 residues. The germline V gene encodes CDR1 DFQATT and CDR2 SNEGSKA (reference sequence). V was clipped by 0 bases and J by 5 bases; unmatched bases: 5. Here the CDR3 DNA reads TGCAGTGCTAGAGAGAGCGGGGGGGCCGGAGATACGCAGTATTTT. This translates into CSARESGGAGDTQYF.